Here is one TCR beta chain with its context. Its antigen is still unknown. From RNA, the CDR3 regions of TCR beta chains were amplified and sequenced. In the first round, RT-PCR was carried out with HTBI primers, and a multiplex PCR formed the second round. Each CDR3 protein is one row after TCRdb ran MiXCR on the multiplex PCR reads. The sample carries about 600,000 distinct CDR3 sequences, under 45% recorded once. Aged 18 to 65, hyperthyroidism patients had been newly diagnosed, with under 2 months' duration. The diagnosis combined clinical symptoms, thyroxine, TRAb, thyroid ultrasound and orbital computed tomography scans. The length of the CDR3 is 15 residues. From germline, CDR1 is SGHTA and CDR2 FQGNSA. J was trimmed by 4 bases and V by 1 base; bases with no gene match: 3. This entry belongs to a study of Graves' ophthalmopathy and Graves' hyperthyroidism. Study results and limitations: The authors also found most expanded thyroid clonotypes above 0.001 frequency in blood.

The sequenced material came from peripheral blood or thyroid tissue (not recorded which). The chain joins TRBV7-2 to TRBJ2-1, with 8 bases matching TRBD2. This clonotype was obtained from an adult man with Graves' hyperthyroidism. Here the CDR3 DNA reads TGTGCCAGCAGCTTAGGGGCTAGCGGGTACAATGAGCAGTTCTTC. It codes for CASSLGASGYNEQFF.